This T cell receptor beta chain comes out of a study of T cell changes during pregnancy in multiple sclerosis. The CDR3 sequence is 14 residues long. CDR1 and CDR2 from the germline V gene are SGHNT and YENEEA. V lost 1 base to trimming and J lost 4 bases, with 9 bases between them. This table comes from immunoSEQ multiplex PCR, and its TCRdb copy is limited to in-frame clones, with some not included. This sample has 89,000 or so clones, with 90% to 95% found just once. The specimen was PBMCs, collected in the first trimester of pregnancy. This TCR derives from a female donor in good health, serving as a control in a pregnancy study. Some clones in this sample may be carry-over from other donors' samples. The chain couples TRBV11-3 to TRBJ2-3; no reliable D call. The CDR3 protein is CASSLVPRADTQYF. The CDR3 DNA follows: TGTGCCAGCAGCTTAGTGCCGCGCGCAGATACGCAGTATTTT.